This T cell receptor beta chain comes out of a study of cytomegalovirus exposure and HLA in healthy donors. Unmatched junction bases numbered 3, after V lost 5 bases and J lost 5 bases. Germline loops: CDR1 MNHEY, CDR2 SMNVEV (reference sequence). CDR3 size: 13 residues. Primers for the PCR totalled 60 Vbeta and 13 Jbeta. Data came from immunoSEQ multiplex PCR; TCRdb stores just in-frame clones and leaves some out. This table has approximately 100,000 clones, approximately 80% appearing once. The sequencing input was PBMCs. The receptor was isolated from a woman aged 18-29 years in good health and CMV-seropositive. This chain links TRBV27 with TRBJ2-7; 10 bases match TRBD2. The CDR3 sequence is CASSLAGVNEQYF. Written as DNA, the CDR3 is TGTGCCAGCAGTCTAGCGGGAGTGAACGAGCAGTACTTC.